These 10 T cell receptor beta chains share one sample of origin, sequenced in a study of T-cell reconstitution after alpha-beta-depleted transplantation in children. The TCRbeta library was prepared with unique molecular identifiers. TCRdb recomputed calls from the PCR reads with MiXCR, one row per CDR3 protein. Of more than 400,000 distinct CDR3 sequences listed, 43% are singletons. Sample: PBMCs, taken before TCRalphabeta/CD19-depleted stem cell transplant. These receptors originate from a girl aged 2 to 10 with aplastic anemia, due to receive a stem cell transplant.

This clonotype was observed a handful of times. This chain connects TRBV12-3 or TRBV12-4 to TRBJ2-3, with 8 positions matching TRBD2. The J segment lost 6 bases and the V segment lost 4 bases, leaving 12 bases of the junction unmatched. The CDR3 covers 16 residues. The CDR3 sequence: CASSSSYGTRKDTQYF. The DNA for the CDR3 is TGTGCCAGCAGTTCTAGCTACGGGACTAGAAAGGATACGCAGTATTTT.

About this clonotype: Given the absence of the conserved phenylalanine or tryptophan at the CDR3 end, a read error is likely. The chain uses TRBV5-1 and TRBJ2-1; 10 nucleotides align to TRBD1. V was pared by 1 base and J by 6 bases, with 7 bases of the junction left unmatched. The CDR3 extends over 16 amino acids. Germline V gene data show CDR1 as SGHRS and CDR2 as YFSETQ. CDR3 sequence reads: CASSLHGTGVSNEQFS. CDR3 DNA sequence: TGCGCCAGCAGCTTGCACGGGACAGGGGTATCCAATGAGCAGTTCTCC.

This sequence joins TRBV20-1 and TRBJ2-7; 8 positions agree with TRBD1. The V segment lost 6 bases and the J segment 5 bases; nucleotides outside the gene matches: 12. This CDR3 has 14 amino acids. Germline CDR1 DFQATT, CDR2 SNEGSKA (reference sequence). CDR3 nucleotide sequence: TGCAGTGCCCCTCTGACAGGGGATCGGAACGAGCAGTACTTC. Protein sequence: CSAPLTGDRNEQYF.

This clonotype has just a few counts. The genes are TRBV5-1 and TRBJ1-5, with D perhaps TRBD1 (5 bases). The CDR3 extends over 14 amino acids. V lost 4 bases to trimming and J lost 5 bases, with 13 bases between them. From germline, CDR1 is SGHRS and CDR2 YFSETQ. CDR3 sequence: CASSLGPGDQPQHF. CDR3 nucleotides: TGCGCCAGCAGCCTGGGTCCGGGGGATCAGCCCCAGCATTTT.

The V call is TRBV20-1, the J call TRBJ2-1; D not certain. V lost 3 bases, J lost 2 bases, and 14 bases lay in between. The CDR3 spans 15 residues. Germline CDR1 reads DFQATT; CDR2 reads SNEGSKA (reference sequence). CDR3 DNA: TGCAGTGCTAGGAAGGGTCTAGAGCCCTACAATGAGCAGTTCTTC. As protein: CSARKGLEPYNEQFF.

This clonotype was counted a few times. This CDR3 is missing its conserved last phenylalanine or tryptophan, likely due to a read error. No DNA is shown, since the ends of the CDR3 on it are uncertain; the CDR3 is the one TCRdb lists. CDR3 amino acids: CSATGTVRLRGVP. The chain uses TRBV20-1 and TRBJ2-1; no check of the table's D call, TRBD1, against the DNA was made. CDR1 and CDR2 from the germline V gene are DFQATT and SNEGSKA (reference sequence). The CDR3 is 13 residues long, ends included.

The chain is built from TRBV11-3 and TRBJ1-1; the D gene is possibly TRBD1 (5 bases). CDR3 length: 13 amino acids. Germline V gene data show CDR1 as SGHNT and CDR2 as YENEEA. V lost 6 bases and J 4 bases, leaving 12 bases between the germline ends. The CDR3 loop is CASRGRGSTEAFF. DNA of the CDR3: TGTGCCAGCAGGGGTAGGGGAAGCACTGAAGCTTTCTTT.

The CDR3 protein is CSARPGREKLFF. CDR3 in DNA: TGCAGTGCTAGACCAGGGAGGGAAAAACTGTTTTTT. The rearrangement uses TRBV20-1 and TRBJ1-4; tentatively, D is TRBD1 (5 bases). The CDR3 consists of 12 residues. Germline V CDR1 and CDR2: DFQATT, SNEGSKA (reference sequence). Trimming removed 2 bases from V and 8 bases from J, with 9 bases in between.

The chain recombines TRBV15 with TRBJ2-3; possible D gene TRBD2, 5 bases. Germline CDR1 and CDR2: LNHNV and YYDKDF (reference sequence). Trimming left V 3 bases short and J 6 bases short, with 16 bases between. This CDR3 spans 15 amino acids. The CDR3 region has the DNA TGTGCCACCAGCAGGGAGGAAGTAAGCTCCGATACGCAGTATTTT. This sequence encodes CATSREEVSSDTQYF.

The rearrangement uses TRBV27 and TRBJ2-7; tentative D call: TRBD2 (6 bases). From germline, CDR1 is MNHEY and CDR2 SMNVEV (reference sequence). The length of the CDR3 is 14 residues. Trimming took 6 bases from V and 2 from J, leaving 14 bases between them. The CDR3 sequence is CASRPGGPAYEQYF. The CDR3, as DNA: TGTGCCAGCAGACCCGGGGGTCCGGCCTACGAGCAGTACTTC.